Considering frequency, the clone carrying this TCR beta chain is medium-sized. Its antigen is still unknown. At the DNA level, this CDR3 is encoded by other sequences in the same sample as well. The data originate from a study of cytomegalovirus exposure and HLA in healthy donors. CDR1 is SNHLY and CDR2 is FYNNEI in the germline V gene. The V segment lost 0 bases and the J segment 0 bases; nucleotides outside the gene matches: 4. CDR3 size: 16 residues. The PCR was carried out with 60 Vbeta primers and 13 Jbeta primers. Sequencing used immunoSEQ multiplex PCR; TCRdb keeps in-frame clones, though not all of them. This sample lists about 120,000 clones; its ten largest clones have over 1.5%. Overall study results and limits: In a later analysis, DRB1 alleles had the most associated TCRs; HLA-C alleles the fewest.

The J gene is TRBJ2-7, the V gene TRBV2, with 8 bases identical to TRBD1. The specimen sequenced was PBMCs. This TCR came from a middle-aged woman in good health and CMV-seropositive. The CDR3 region is CASSEAGTGSSYEQYF. The CDR3 nucleotides read TGTGCCAGCAGTGAAGCGGGGACAGGCAGCTCCTACGAGCAGTACTTC.